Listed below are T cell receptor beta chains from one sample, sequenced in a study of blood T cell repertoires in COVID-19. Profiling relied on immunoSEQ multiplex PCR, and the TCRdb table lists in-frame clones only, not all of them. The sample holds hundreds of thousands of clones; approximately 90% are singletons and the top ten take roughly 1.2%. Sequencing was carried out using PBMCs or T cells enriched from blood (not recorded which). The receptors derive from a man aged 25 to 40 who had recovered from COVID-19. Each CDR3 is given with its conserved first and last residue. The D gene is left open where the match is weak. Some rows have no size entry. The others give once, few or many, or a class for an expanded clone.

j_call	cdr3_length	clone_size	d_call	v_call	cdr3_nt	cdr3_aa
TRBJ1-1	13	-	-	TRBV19	TGTGCCAGTAGAGGGACAACGAACACTGAAGCTTTCTTT	CASRGTTNTEAFF
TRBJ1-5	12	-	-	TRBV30	TGTGCCTGGAGTGTGGGGGGGCAGCCCCAGCATTTT	CAWSVGGQPQHF
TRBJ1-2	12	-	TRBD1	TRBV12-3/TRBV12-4	TGTGCCAGCAGTGACAGGGTTGATGGCTACACCTTC	CASSDRVDGYTF
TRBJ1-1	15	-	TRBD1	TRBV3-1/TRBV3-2	TGTGCCAGCAGCCCACACAGGGGAAAGAACACTGAAGCTTTCTTT	CASSPHRGKNTEAFF
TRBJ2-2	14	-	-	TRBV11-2	TGTGCCAGCAGCGCCGTTCGGGGTACCGGGGAGCTGTTTTTT	CASSAVRGTGELFF
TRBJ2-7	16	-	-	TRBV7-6	TGTGCCAGCAGCTTAGGGAGTAAGGGGGGGACTTACGAGCAGTACTTC	CASSLGSKGGTYEQYF
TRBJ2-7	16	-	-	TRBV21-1	TGTGCCAGCAGCAACCAGGGGCGGCAGGGTCTCTACGAGCAGTACTTC	CASSNQGRQGLYEQYF
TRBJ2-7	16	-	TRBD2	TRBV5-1	TGCGCCAGCAGCCGCCTGAGGGACCCGGCGGGGGACGAGCAGTACTTC	CASSRLRDPAGDEQYF
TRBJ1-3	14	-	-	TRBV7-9	TGTGCCAGCAGCTTGACAGACGCTGGAAACACCATATATTTT	CASSLTDAGNTIYF
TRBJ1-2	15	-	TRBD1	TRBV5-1	TGCGCCAGCAGCTTGGTCGGGACAGGGGACTATGGCTACACCTTC	CASSLVGTGDYGYTF
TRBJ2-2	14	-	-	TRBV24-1	TGTGCCACCAGCGAGGGCGTGAACACCGGGGAGCTGTTTTTT	CATSEGVNTGELFF
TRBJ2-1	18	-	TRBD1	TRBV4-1	TGCGCCAGCAGCGAGAGGGGGCGCAGGTTGGGCACCTACAATGAGCAGTTCTTC	CASSERGRRLGTYNEQFF
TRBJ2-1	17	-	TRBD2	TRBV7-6	TGTGCCAGCAGCGCCCGACTAGCGGGCCTCTCCTACAATGAGCAGTTCTTC	CASSARLAGLSYNEQFF
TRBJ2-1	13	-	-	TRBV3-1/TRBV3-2	TGTGCCAGCAGCCAAGATGGGACTCTAGAGCAGTTCTTC	CASSQDGTLEQFF
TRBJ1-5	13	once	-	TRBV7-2	TGTGCCAGCAGCTCCCCGTTAGATCAGCGCCAGCATTTT	CASSSPLDQRQHF
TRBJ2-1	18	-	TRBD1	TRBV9	TGTGCCAGCAGCGCCGTACTTAAGACAGGGGGACCCTACAATGAGCAGTTCTTC	CASSAVLKTGGPYNEQFF
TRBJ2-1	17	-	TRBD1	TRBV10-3	TGTGCCATCAGTGAGTTGGCTTCGGCAGGGGGTGGCGATGAGCAGTTCTTC	CAISELASAGGGDEQFF
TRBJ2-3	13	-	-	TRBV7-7	TGTGCCAGCAGCCCCCCGTTCTCAGATACGCAGTATTTT	CASSPPFSDTQYF
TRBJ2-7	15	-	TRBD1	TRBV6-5	TGTGCCAGCAGTTATTCCGGGACAGGGGTCGGGGAGCAGTACTTC	CASSYSGTGVGEQYF
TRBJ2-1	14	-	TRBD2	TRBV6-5	TGTGCCAGCATATCTAGCGGGGGGGCCAATGAGCAGTTCTTC	CASISSGGANEQFF
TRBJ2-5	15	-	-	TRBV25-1	TGTGCCAGCGGTGCCTATCAGGGTATTAGAGAGACCCAGTACTTC	CASGAYQGIRETQYF
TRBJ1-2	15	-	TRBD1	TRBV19	TGTGCCAGTAGCAGTTGGGACAGGGTAGACCTTCGCTACACCTTC	CASSSWDRVDLRYTF
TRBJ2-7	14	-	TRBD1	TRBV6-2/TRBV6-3	TGTGCCAGCAGTAAGGACAGGGGGCTGCACGAGCAGTACTTC	CASSKDRGLHEQYF
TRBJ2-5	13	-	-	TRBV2	TGTGCCAGCAGAGGCGGGAATGTGGAGACCCAGTACTTC	CASRGGNVETQYF
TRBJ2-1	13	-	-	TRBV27	TGTGCCAGCAGTGTGGGGGGTCACAATGAGCAGTTCTTC	CASSVGGHNEQFF
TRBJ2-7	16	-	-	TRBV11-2	TGTGCCAGCAGCCTACGGATGGGGCGAGAGATCTACGAGCAGTACTTC	CASSLRMGREIYEQYF
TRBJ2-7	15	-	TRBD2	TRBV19	TGTGCCAGTAGTATAGAGACTAGCGGGTCCTACGAGCAGTACTTC	CASSIETSGSYEQYF
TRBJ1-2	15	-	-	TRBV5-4	TGTGCCAGCAGCGCCGCGGGGAATAGAAACTATGGCTACACCTTC	CASSAAGNRNYGYTF
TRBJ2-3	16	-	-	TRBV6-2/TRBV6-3	TGTGCCAGCAGTACCCCAGCGGGCGCCGGCACAGATACGCAGTATTTT	CASSTPAGAGTDTQYF
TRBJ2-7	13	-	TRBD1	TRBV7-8	TGTGCCAGCAGCGGACAGGGTACCTACGAGCAGTACTTC	CASSGQGTYEQYF
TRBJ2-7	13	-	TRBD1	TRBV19	TGTGCCAGTAACAGGGGGTTAGGATCCGAGCAGTACTTC	CASNRGLGSEQYF
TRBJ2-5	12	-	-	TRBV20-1	TGCAGTGCTAGTTCCAGGGAAGAGACCCAGTACTTC	CSASSREETQYF
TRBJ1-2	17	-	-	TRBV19	TGTGCCAGTAGTATAGATCGGACACCTCGAGGTCCCTATGGCTACACCTTC	CASSIDRTPRGPYGYTF
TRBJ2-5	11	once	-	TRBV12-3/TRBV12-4	TGTGCCAGCAGAAACAGGGAGACCCAGTACTTC	CASRNRETQYF
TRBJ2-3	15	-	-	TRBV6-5	TGTGCCAGCAGACGTACAGGGAAAATCACAGATACGCAGTATTTT	CASRRTGKITDTQYF
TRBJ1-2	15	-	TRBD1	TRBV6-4	TGTGCCAGCAGTGCCTCCGGGACAGGGTCCTATGGCTACACCTTC	CASSASGTGSYGYTF
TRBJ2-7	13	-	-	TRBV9	TGTGCCAGCAGCGTAGCTCCGGTCAACGAGCAGTACTTC	CASSVAPVNEQYF
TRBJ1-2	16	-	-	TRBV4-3	TGCGCCAGCAGCCAAGATCTTTCGGGGGATCTAGGAGGCTACACCTTC	CASSQDLSGDLGGYTF
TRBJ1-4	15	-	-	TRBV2	TGTGCCAGCGTGGACAAGGGCACGGGAGGGGAAAAACTGTTTTTT	CASVDKGTGGEKLFF
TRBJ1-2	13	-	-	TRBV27	TGTGCCAGCAGTTTCCACCAGGGGTATGGCTACACCTTC	CASSFHQGYGYTF
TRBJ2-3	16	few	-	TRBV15	TGTGCCACCAGCAGAGATCCCACGGGGGGCCCAGATACGCAGTATTTT	CATSRDPTGGPDTQYF
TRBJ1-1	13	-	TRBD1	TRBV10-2	TGCGCCAGCGAAAACACAGGGGGGACTGAAGCTTTCTTT	CASENTGGTEAFF